What follows are 23 T cell receptor beta chains derived from one specimen sequenced in a study of Tregs in tolerant kidney transplant recipients. Using immunoSEQ multiplex PCR, the repertoire was profiled, and TCRdb retains in-frame clones only, with some absent. The sample yields about 110,000 clones, around 87% seen once. Specimen: CD4+ T cells from blood, collected before the transplant. The receptors come from a human donor who received a combined kidney and bone marrow transplant.

This clone is a singleton in its sample. The chain has TRBV18 and TRBJ2-1; TRBD2 agrees at 10 bases. The length of the CDR3 is 16 residues. Trimming at V came to 4 bases and at J to 4 bases, leaving 7 bases not matched to a gene. Germline V CDR1 and CDR2: KGHSH, LQKENI. This CDR3 is CASSRAPSGGYNEQFF. CDR3 coding DNA: TGTGCCAGCTCACGAGCTCCTAGCGGGGGATACAATGAGCAGTTCTTC.

This rearrangement joins TRBV5-4 to TRBJ1-2, with D possibly TRBD1 on 6 matching bases. With 7 bases removed from V and 1 base from J, the gap between germline ends came to 11 bases. This CDR3 contains 13 residues. CDR1 and CDR2 from the germline V gene are SGHNT and YYREEE (reference sequence). CDR3 sequence (DNA): TGTGCCAGCGGCGAGGGGGTTAACTATGGCTACACCTTC. This translates into CASGEGVNYGYTF.

This CDR3 is CASRESSGGRGELFF. The CDR3 bases are TGTGCCAGCAGGGAATCTAGCGGAGGACGGGGGGAGCTGTTTTTT. V is TRBV6-6 and J is TRBJ2-2, with 7 nucleotides matching TRBD2. The CDR3 loop spans 15 amino acids. Germline V gene sequence: CDR1 MNHNY, CDR2 SVGAGI (reference sequence). J gave up 8 bases and V 6 bases, and 12 bases lay outside the gene matches.

This clone was picked up one time. The chain carries TRBV10-3 and TRBJ2-1; 14 bases are a match to TRBD2. The CDR3 is made up of 17 amino acids. CDR1 is ENHRY and CDR2 is SYGVKD in the germline V gene. Trimming at V came to 3 bases and at J to 7 bases, leaving 8 bases not matched to a gene. The CDR3 sequence is CAISDVTGTSGRNEQFF. The CDR3 DNA reads as TGTGCCATCAGTGATGTCACCGGGACTAGCGGGAGAAATGAGCAGTTCTTC.

The V and J genes are TRBV19 and TRBJ1-4; the D is unclear. Trimming left V 2 bases short and J 0 bases short, with 7 bases between. The CDR3 is 15 residues long. The germline V gene has CDR1 LNHDA and CDR2 SQIVND (reference sequence). CDR3 DNA: TGTGCCAGTAGTATATTCCCAGCAACTAATGAAAAACTGTTTTTT. As protein: CASSIFPATNEKLFF.

This chain uses TRBV6-5 with TRBJ1-1, with no clear D. The CDR3 totals 13 residues. Trimming stripped 10 bases from V and 3 bases from J, with 15 bases between. Germline CDR1 and CDR2: MNHEY and SVGAGI. The CDR3 is CAIARRKDTEAFF. The CDR3 DNA follows: TGTGCCATAGCAAGACGCAAGGACACTGAAGCTTTCTTT.

The rearrangement joins TRBV5-1 to TRBJ2-7; TRBD1 aligns across 8 bases. V was pared by 4 bases and J by 0 bases, with 6 bases of the junction left unmatched. The CDR3 contains 15 residues. Germline V gene sequence: CDR1 SGHRS, CDR2 YFSETQ. The DNA for the CDR3 is TGCGCCAGCAGCCCAGGGGACAGGATCTCCTACGAGCAGTACTTC. Protein product: CASSPGDRISYEQYF.

The chain carries TRBV29-1 and TRBJ2-7; 12 bases line up with TRBD2. Germline V gene sequence: CDR1 SQVTM, CDR2 ANQGSEA. This CDR3 spans 15 amino acids. V lost 3 bases to trimming and J lost 2 bases; unmatched junction nucleotides: 5. CDR3 bases: TGCAGCGTTGATAGTCCTAGCGGGAGGGCCTACGAGCAGTACTTC. It yields the protein CSVDSPSGRAYEQYF.

The chain has TRBV7-2 and TRBJ2-7; TRBD2 might be the D (7 bases). The CDR3 covers 14 residues. The germline gives CDR1 SGHTA, CDR2 FQGNSA. Trimming stripped 3 bases from V and 4 bases from J, with 13 bases between. The CDR3 region is CASSLGAGVYEQYF. Written as DNA, the CDR3 is TGTGCCAGCAGCTTGGGGGCGGGGGTATACGAGCAGTACTTC. Full variable domain (remainder filled in from reference TRBV7-2 and TRBJ2-7): GAGVSQSPSNKVTEKGKDVELRCDPISGHTALYWYRQSLGQGLEFLIYFQGNSAPDKSGLPSDRFSAERTGGSVSTLTIQRTQQEDSAVYLCASSLGAGVYEQYFGPGTRLTVT.

The DNA of the CDR3 is TGTGCCAGTAGACAGTATAGTTCGGAGACCCAGTACTTC. Its protein is CASRQYSSETQYF. The chain combines TRBV19 with TRBJ2-5; no clear D. Germline CDR1 is LNHDA and CDR2 is SQIVND (reference sequence). The CDR3 runs to 13 residues. Trimming shortened V by 6 bases and J by 5 bases, and 13 bases separated the two germline ends.

This chain uses TRBV7-9 with TRBJ2-7; 9 nucleotides agree with TRBD1. The CDR3 is 14 residues long. Germline V CDR1 and CDR2: SEHNR, FQNEAQ (reference sequence). Trimming at V came to 7 bases and at J to 2 bases, leaving 6 bases not matched to a gene. The CDR3 DNA sequence: TGTGCCAGCACCAGGACAGGGGATACCTACGAGCAGTACTTC. Its translation is CASTRTGDTYEQYF.

The table lists this clone with a count of one. The chain recombines TRBV6-5 with TRBJ2-1; TRBD2 agrees at 11 bases. The CDR3 runs 15 residues. After removal of 5 bases from V and 8 bases from J, the junction contained 8 bases not matched to a gene. Germline assignment: CDR1 MNHEY and CDR2 SVGAGI. The CDR3 here is CASSRASGGTYEQFF. In DNA form, the CDR3 reads TGTGCCAGCAGTCGCGCTAGCGGGGGGACGTATGAGCAGTTCTTC.

The gene calls are TRBV15 and TRBJ2-5, with TRBD2 matching over 9 bases. V lost 3 bases and J lost 4; bases outside the gene matches: 9. There are 16 residues in the CDR3. The germline V gene encodes CDR1 LNHNV and CDR2 YYDKDF (reference sequence). The CDR3 DNA reads TGTGCCACCAGCAGGGCGGGGCTAGCGGGAAGAGAGACCCAGTACTTC. Its protein is CATSRAGLAGRETQYF.

The rearrangement joins TRBV7-2 to TRBJ2-7; D is undetermined. Germline CDR1 is SGHTA and CDR2 is FQGNSA. Trimming stripped 2 bases from V and 4 bases from J, with 12 bases between. The CDR3 spans 14 residues. As DNA, the CDR3 is TGTGCCAGCAGCTTAATGAGTAACTCATACGAGCAGTACTTC. Amino acids: CASSLMSNSYEQYF.

Only one count was recorded for this clone. CDR3 region: CSVGSSYEQYF. CDR3 DNA: TGCAGTGTTGGGAGCTCCTACGAGCAGTACTTC. The rearrangement joins TRBV20-1 to TRBJ2-7, with D tentatively TRBD2 (5 bases). V dropped 7 bases and J dropped 0 bases, with 7 bases sitting between them. The V gene's germline CDR1 is DFQATT and CDR2 SNEGSKA (reference sequence). This CDR3 has 11 amino acids.

The gene calls are TRBV11-2 and TRBJ2-1; 8 nucleotides line up with TRBD2. The CDR3 has 15 residues. V trimming: 4 bases; J trimming: 5 bases; junction bases outside the gene matches: 7. Germline V gives CDR1 SGHAT, CDR2 FQNNGV. The CDR3: CASSSRLALDNEQFF. The CDR3 DNA sequence: TGTGCCAGCAGCTCGAGACTAGCGCTAGACAATGAGCAGTTCTTC.

This chain connects TRBV9 to TRBJ1-2; D is perhaps TRBD1 (5 bases). Per germline, CDR1 SGDLS and CDR2 YYNGEE. CDR3 length: 14 residues. The germline V and J ends were trimmed by 0 bases and 4 bases, with 10 bases remaining between them. The CDR3 DNA is TGTGCCAGCAGCGTAGGGCAGGGTGGCTATGGCTACACCTTC. It yields the protein CASSVGQGGYGYTF.

The CDR3 sequence: CASSTRYTGIGETQYF. In DNA form, the CDR3 reads TGTGCCAGTAGTACCCGGTATACAGGAATCGGGGAGACCCAGTACTTC. The rearrangement uses TRBV19 and TRBJ2-5; tentative D call: TRBD1 (5 bases). The CDR3 totals 16 residues. V was pared by 4 bases and J by 5 bases, with 20 bases between. Germline loops: CDR1 LNHDA, CDR2 SQIVND (reference sequence). Looking up the rest from reference TRBV19 and TRBJ2-5 gives the full variable domain: DGGITQSPKYLFRKEGQNVTLSCEQNLNHDAMYWYRQDPGQGLRLIYYSQIVNDFQKGDIAEGYSVSREKKESFPLTVTSAQKNPTAFYLCASSTRYTGIGETQYFGPGTRLLVL.

CDR3 sequence: CASSTGQNQPQHF. The CDR3 nucleotides read TGTGCCAGCAGCACCGGACAGAATCAGCCCCAGCATTTT. The V gene is TRBV5-4, the J gene TRBJ1-5, with D possibly being TRBD1 (6 bases). V was pared by 4 bases and J by 4 bases, with 9 bases between. Germline CDR1 and CDR2: SGHNT and YYREEE (reference sequence). This CDR3 region has 13 residues.

The chain joins TRBV18 to TRBJ2-7, with TRBD2 matching 9 bases. This CDR3 is built from 14 residues. V lost 5 bases, J lost 6 bases, and 8 bases stayed unmatched. Germline V lookup: CDR1 KGHSH, CDR2 LQKENI. This chain's CDR3 is CASSLNSGSTEQYF. The CDR3, as DNA: TGTGCCAGCTCATTAAATAGCGGGAGCACCGAGCAGTACTTC.

V usage is TRBV9 and J usage is TRBJ2-7; 7 nucleotides line up with TRBD1. Looked up from germline, CDR1 is SGDLS and CDR2 is YYNGEE. After removal of 4 bases from V and 6 bases from J, the junction contained 10 bases not matched to a gene. CDR3 length equals 14 residues. The CDR3 DNA is TGTGCCAGCAGCCAGGGGGACGGACTCTTCGAGCAGTACTTC. Translating it yields CASSQGDGLFEQYF.

V usage is TRBV7-7 and J usage is TRBJ2-1, with D perhaps matching TRBD2 (6 bases). The germline V gene has CDR1 SSHAT and CDR2 FNYEAQ (reference sequence). Trimming shortened V by 0 bases and J by 6 bases, and 6 bases separated the two germline ends. The CDR3 has 13 residues. DNA of the CDR3: TGTGCCAGCAGCTTAGCGGGGGGCAATGAGCAGTTCTTC. Its translation is CASSLAGGNEQFF.

The chain recombines TRBV10-1 with TRBJ2-5; 8 bases line up with TRBD2. This CDR3 contains 15 residues. J was trimmed by 5 bases and V by 3 bases; bases with no gene match: 8. Germline V gene data show CDR1 as WNHNN and CDR2 as SYGVQD (reference sequence). CDR3: CASSDYGGALETQYF. Here the CDR3 DNA reads TGCGCCAGCAGTGACTACGGGGGGGCCTTGGAGACCCAGTACTTC.